Below are 27 T cell receptor beta chains sequenced from a single sample in a study of T cells in Graves' hyperthyroidism and ophthalmopathy. The CDR3 regions of TCR beta were amplified from RNA transcripts. The primer set for the first-round RT-PCR of the TCR CDR3 was HTBI. MiXCR, run by TCRdb on the multiplex PCR reads, gives a single entry per CDR3 protein. Of around 300,000 distinct CDR3 sequences detected, approximately 23% appear once; the ten largest clones hold roughly 60%. The sample consisted of blood. The receptor source for this set is a man aged 30 to 45 with Graves' ophthalmopathy.

This clonotype has ten or more counts. The CDR3 loop reads CASSLGDETQYF. The CDR3 DNA reads as TGTGCCAGCAGCCTAGGGGATGAGACCCAGTACTTC. This chain connects TRBV11-2 to TRBJ2-5; possible D gene TRBD1, 5 bases. CDR3 length: 12 amino acids. Germline CDR1 is SGHAT and CDR2 is FQNNGV. The V and J ends lost 5 bases and 5 bases respectively, with 9 bases between them.

This clonotype was picked up many times. CDR3 in DNA: TGTGCCTACCATAAGACGGGAGGCACTGAAGCTTTCTTT. Protein sequence: CAYHKTGGTEAFF. The chain has TRBV30 and TRBJ1-1; D unresolved. Germline lookup yields CDR1 GTSNPN and CDR2 SVGIG (reference sequence). The CDR3 extends over 13 amino acids. Trimming took off 7 bases at V and 4 bases at J, with 16 bases between the two ends.

The chain links TRBV6-1 to TRBJ2-3, with D maybe TRBD2 (6 bases). The CDR3 has 15 residues. CDR1 and CDR2 (germline): MNHNS, SASEGT. The V end was cut by 5 bases, the J end by 4 bases, with 16 bases between. This CDR3 is CASSLTSYYSDTQYF. As DNA, the CDR3 is TGTGCCAGCAGTCTTACTAGCTATTACTCAGATACGCAGTATTTT.

This clonotype was seen many times. The chain is built from TRBV11-2 and TRBJ2-5; the D gene could be TRBD1 or TRBD2 (5 bases each). In germline, CDR1 is SGHAT, CDR2 FQNNGV. CDR3 length: 12 residues. V was clipped by 5 bases and J by 5 bases, with 9 bases between them. The CDR3 here is CASSLGAETQYF. CDR3 nucleotides: TGTGCCAGCAGCCTCGGGGCGGAGACCCAGTACTTC.

There are many counts of this clonotype. V gene TRBV2 combines with J gene TRBJ2-7; 11 bases are shared with TRBD2. This CDR3 is built from 13 residues. Germline V gives CDR1 SNHLY, CDR2 FYNNEI. The J segment lost 3 bases and the V segment lost 10 bases, leaving 5 bases of the junction unmatched. CDR3 in amino acids: CATLTSGVYEQYF. As DNA, the CDR3 is TGTGCCACCCTGACTAGCGGGGTCTACGAGCAGTACTTC.

This clonotype was observed a few times. The chain combines TRBV29-1 with TRBJ2-7; the match to TRBD1 covers 12 bases. CDR1 is SQVTM, CDR2 ANQGSEA, per germline. Trimming at V came to 6 bases and at J to 4 bases, leaving 7 bases not matched to a gene. CDR3 length: 14 residues. CDR3 DNA: TGCAGCGTAACGGGACAGGGGGCTGCATACGAGCAGTACTTC. Translating it yields CSVTGQGAAYEQYF.

CDR3 residues: CASSTPGQKETQYF. CDR3 DNA: TGTGCCAGCAGCACTCCGGGACAGAAAGAGACCCAGTACTTC. This chain uses TRBV12-3 or TRBV12-4 with TRBJ2-5; 7 bases are shared with TRBD1. Trimming removed 6 bases from V and 3 bases from J; junction bases left unmatched: 7. The CDR3 is 14 amino acids.

This sequence joins TRBV18 and TRBJ1-1; 9 nucleotides align to TRBD1. Germline V gene sequence: CDR1 KGHSH, CDR2 LQKENI. The CDR3 consists of 15 residues. V lost 0 bases and J lost 3; bases outside the gene matches: 2. Here the CDR3 DNA reads TGTGCCAGCTCACCACCGACAGGGGGGGACACTGAAGCTTTCTTT. Its translation: CASSPPTGGDTEAFF. The full variable domain, in which reference TRBV18 and TRBJ1-1 provide the parts outside the CDR3, is NAGVMQNPRHLVRRRGQEARLRCSPMKGHSHVYWYRQLPEEGLKFMVYLQKENIIDESGMPKERFSAEFPKEGPSILRIQQVVRGDSAAYFCASSPPTGGDTEAFFGQGTRLTVV.

The chain joins TRBV7-9 to TRBJ1-4; 7 nucleotides align to TRBD1. Looked up from germline, CDR1 is SEHNR and CDR2 is FQNEAQ (reference sequence). The CDR3 spans 15 residues. Losses at the gene ends were 3 bases for V and 5 bases for J; bases not matched to a gene: 6. The CDR3, as DNA: TGTGCCAGCAGCTTCCGGGACAGTCAAAATGAAAAACTGTTTTTT. This encodes CASSFRDSQNEKLFF.

This clonotype was counted at least ten times. This chain uses TRBV2 with TRBJ2-3; the D is unclear. Between the trimmed V and J ends, which lost 8 bases and 0 bases, there was a span of 3 bases. The CDR3 is 11 residues long. Germline V CDR1 and CDR2: SNHLY, FYNNEI. CDR3 nucleotides: TGTGCCAGCCTAAGCACAGATACGCAGTATTTT. The encoded protein is CASLSTDTQYF.

This clonotype is a singleton in its sample. J is TRBJ2-1 and V is TRBV10-3; TRBD2 matches at 7 bases. Unmatched junction bases numbered 5, after V lost 6 bases and J lost 6 bases. CDR1 and CDR2 (germline): ENHRY, SYGVKD. The CDR3 length is 13 residues. The CDR3 spells CAIREGLRNEQFF. The DNA of the CDR3 is TGTGCCATCAGGGAGGGACTACGCAATGAGCAGTTCTTC.

The chain recombines TRBV20-1 with TRBJ1-5; 8 nucleotides line up with TRBD1. Looked up from germline, CDR1 is DFQATT and CDR2 is SNEGSKA (reference sequence). The length of the CDR3 is 15 residues. V shed 6 bases, J shed 9 bases, and the junction held 16 bases outside the gene matches. CDR3 in amino acids: CSAKGQAFPNGPQHF. The CDR3 coding sequence is TGCAGTGCAAAGGGACAGGCGTTCCCAAATGGGCCCCAGCATTTT.

The chain joins TRBV11-2 to TRBJ2-6, with 9 bases matching TRBD1. The V gene end was trimmed by 8 bases and the J gene end by 2 bases; junction bases not matched to a gene: 10. The CDR3 is made up of 17 amino acids. Germline CDR1 SGHAT, CDR2 FQNNGV. CDR3 region: CASARDRVLTGANVLTF. DNA of the CDR3: TGTGCCAGCGCCAGGGACAGGGTGCTGACTGGGGCCAACGTCCTGACTTTC.

The chain employs TRBV29-1 and TRBJ1-3; TRBD1 matches at 10 bases. Trimming at V came to 7 bases and at J to 0 bases, leaving 12 bases not matched to a gene. The V gene's germline CDR1 is SQVTM and CDR2 ANQGSEA. CDR3 length: 17 amino acids. CDR3 region: CSAEGTGETNSGNTIYF. DNA for the CDR3: TGCAGCGCCGAGGGGACAGGGGAGACCAACTCTGGAAACACCATATATTTT.

This clonotype was recorded at least ten times. V and J are TRBV28 and TRBJ1-5; D remains ambiguous. Germline V gene lookup returns CDR1 MDHEN and CDR2 SYDVKM. The CDR3 is made up of 12 amino acids. V gave up 2 bases and J gave up 3 bases, with 2 bases separating them. CDR3 residues: CASSLINQPQHF. The CDR3 DNA follows: TGTGCCAGCAGTTTAATCAATCAGCCCCAGCATTTT.

The chain joins TRBV9 to TRBJ2-2, with D unresolved. Looked up from germline, CDR1 is SGDLS and CDR2 is YYNGEE. V was pared by 0 bases and J by 3 bases, with 6 bases between. CDR3 length: 14 amino acids. The chain's CDR3 is CASSVGSDTGELFF. The CDR3 region has the DNA TGTGCCAGCAGCGTAGGTTCGGACACCGGGGAGCTGTTTTTT.

This clonotype was seen a handful of times. The chain has TRBV12-5 and TRBJ1-1; D ambiguous. Trimming removed 4 bases at V and 3 bases at J, with 9 bases between. The CDR3 runs to 13 residues. The germline V gene has CDR1 LGHNT and CDR2 FRNRAP. The CDR3 region has the DNA TGTGCTAGTGGTTCGCAGACTGACACTGAAGCTTTCTTT. It encodes CASGSQTDTEAFF.

This clonotype was detected only a few times. The rearrangement links TRBV6-2 or TRBV6-3 to TRBJ1-5, with 9 positions matching TRBD1. The CDR3 extends over 16 amino acids. Losses at the gene ends were 5 bases for V and 1 base for J; bases not matched to a gene: 6. Germline assignment: CDR1 MNHEY and CDR2 SVGEGT. CDR3 in DNA: TGTGCCAGCAGTAGAGCCGGGACAGGGAGCAATCAGCCCCAGCATTTT. This translates into CASSRAGTGSNQPQHF.

A remark on this clonotype: This may come from a read error, since a much larger clone is one base off. This sequence joins TRBV5-1 and TRBJ1-4, with TRBD1 matching 7 bases. The CDR3 is made up of 15 amino acids. V lost 0 bases and J lost 10; bases outside the gene matches: 9. CDR1 is SGHRS and CDR2 is YFSETQ in the germline V gene. CDR3 DNA: TGCGCCAGCAGCTTGGACGGGACAGCAGGTGGAAAACTGTTTTTT. Translation gives CASSLDGTAGGKLFF.

This clonotype was detected a few times. The J gene is TRBJ2-1, the V gene TRBV18, with 9 bases fitting TRBD2. The V segment lost 3 bases and the J segment 6 bases; nucleotides outside the gene matches: 6. CDR3 length equals 15 residues. Germline CDR1 is KGHSH and CDR2 is LQKENI. The CDR3 loop reads CASSPKLAGSNEQFF. The CDR3 DNA reads TGTGCCAGCTCACCGAAACTAGCGGGTTCCAATGAGCAGTTCTTC. Full variable domain (missing parts from reference TRBV18 and TRBJ2-1): NAGVMQNPRHLVRRRGQEARLRCSPMKGHSHVYWYRQLPEEGLKFMVYLQKENIIDESGMPKERFSAEFPKEGPSILRIQQVVRGDSAAYFCASSPKLAGSNEQFFGPGTRLTVL.

The chain's CDR3 is CASSRSKEYGYTF. CDR3 nucleotide sequence: TGTGCCAGCAGCAGGTCCAAAGAATATGGCTACACCTTC. The chain has TRBV6-1 and TRBJ1-2; D is ambiguous. V gave up 6 bases and J gave up 5 bases, with 13 bases separating them. The CDR3 covers 13 residues. Germline CDR1 and CDR2: MNHNS and SASEGT.

The chain recombines TRBV20-1 with TRBJ2-1, with 12 bases identical to TRBD2. Germline V gene data show CDR1 as DFQATT and CDR2 as SNEGSKA (reference sequence). This CDR3 is built from 17 residues. V was pared by 0 bases and J by 4 bases, with 7 bases of the junction left unmatched. The CDR3 DNA reads TGCAGTGCTAGAGATCTAGCGGGAGGGCCCTCTTACAATGAGCAGTTCTTC. It yields the protein CSARDLAGGPSYNEQFF.

The sample holds many counts of this clonotype. The rearrangement joins TRBV11-2 to TRBJ2-7, with TRBD1 matching over 8 bases. Germline assignment: CDR1 SGHAT and CDR2 FQNNGV. This CDR3 has 15 amino acids. Trimming at V came to 4 bases and at J to 3 bases, leaving 8 bases not matched to a gene. The chain's CDR3 is CASSWAPTGDYEQYF. CDR3 nucleotides: TGTGCCAGCAGCTGGGCCCCGACAGGGGACTACGAGCAGTACTTC.

This clonotype was counted many times. This chain joins TRBV20-1 and TRBJ2-5; D is perhaps TRBD2 (5 bases). V was shortened by 5 bases and J by 4 bases, with 11 bases between the two germline ends. The CDR3 loop spans 12 amino acids. CDR1 is DFQATT, CDR2 SNEGSKA, per germline (reference sequence). The CDR3 sequence: CSAQAGIETQYF. The CDR3 DNA reads TGCAGTGCTCAAGCCGGGATAGAGACCCAGTACTTC.

V is TRBV6-5 and J is TRBJ1-1; 7 bases match TRBD1. Trimming at V came to 2 bases and at J to 0 bases, leaving 12 bases not matched to a gene. Looked up from germline, CDR1 is MNHEY and CDR2 is SVGAGI. The CDR3 totals 18 residues. Here the CDR3 DNA reads TGTGCCAGCAGTTACGGAGGGATGACAGGGACCGTGAACACTGAAGCTTTCTTT. It codes for CASSYGGMTGTVNTEAFF.

V usage is TRBV20-1 and J usage is TRBJ2-3, with 10 bases fitting TRBD2. There are 17 residues in the CDR3. The junction had 17 bases not matched to a gene; V was cut back by 6 bases and J by 5 bases. Germline loops: CDR1 DFQATT, CDR2 SNEGSKA (reference sequence). This CDR3 reads CSASSPGEAGGLDTQYF. The CDR3 region has the DNA TGCAGTGCCTCCTCCCCGGGAGAAGCGGGAGGGTTAGATACGCAGTATTTT.

V gene TRBV29-1 combines with J gene TRBJ2-1; D gene unclear. V was cut by 4 bases and J by 3 bases, with 4 bases left in between. The CDR3 extends over 11 amino acids. The germline CDR1 and CDR2 sequences are SQVTM and ANQGSEA. The CDR3 DNA is TGCAGCGTTGGATACTACAATGAGCAGTTCTTC. Amino acids: CSVGYYNEQFF.